Listed below are T cell receptor beta chains from one sample, sequenced in a study of blood T cell repertoires in COVID-19. Clones were read by immunoSEQ multiplex PCR, and TCRdb kept only the in-frame ones, dropping some. The repertoire holds over 200,000 clones, with roughly nine tenths as singletons. Sequenced input: PBMCs or T cells enriched from blood (not recorded which). These receptors originate from a woman aged 45-60 years in a cohort exposed to, infected with or recovered from COVID-19 (not recorded which). CDR3s include the opening cysteine and the closing phenylalanine or tryptophan. A D gene is named only where the DNA matches it firmly.

d_call: -; v_call: TRBV5-1; cdr3_aa: CASSLQGSSEGTIYF
d_call: -; v_call: TRBV7-2; cdr3_aa: CASSLQVLSATNYGYTF
d_call: -; v_call: TRBV7-9; cdr3_aa: CASRQTGPGYGYTF
d_call: TRBD1; v_call: TRBV20-1; cdr3_aa: CSASEPGQANYGYTF
d_call: -; v_call: TRBV28; cdr3_aa: CASSRRPATDLRTEAFF
d_call: -; v_call: TRBV30; cdr3_aa: CAWSSRSSSGNTIYF
d_call: -; v_call: TRBV5-1; cdr3_aa: CASSLLGLEAEAFF
d_call: -; v_call: TRBV5-6; cdr3_aa: CASSLAGQGNDYGYTF
d_call: -; v_call: TRBV7-8; cdr3_aa: CASSLVPGFTEAFF
d_call: -; v_call: TRBV25-1; cdr3_aa: CASSPSTGGNQPQHF
d_call: -; v_call: TRBV19; cdr3_aa: CASIGRGYGYTF
d_call: TRBD1; v_call: TRBV4-3; cdr3_aa: CASSQGAGTGLNYGYTF
d_call: -; v_call: TRBV3-1/TRBV3-2; cdr3_aa: CASSQDTPSLVRKYNEQFF
d_call: -; v_call: TRBV4-2; cdr3_aa: CASSQNTRGSYEQYF
d_call: -; v_call: TRBV5-1; cdr3_aa: CASSSGPGAETQYF
d_call: -; v_call: TRBV7-9; cdr3_aa: CASSLALTGLNTEAFF